These 21 T cell receptor beta chains were sequenced from one sample in a study of blood T cell repertoires in COVID-19. Using immunoSEQ multiplex PCR, the repertoire was profiled, and TCRdb retains in-frame clones only, with some absent. The sample gives 90,000 to 120,000 clones, roughly 80% of which show up once; less than 5% is in the top ten. The source material was peripheral blood. These receptors all stem from a human donor in a cohort sampled during active COVID-19.

The chain uses TRBV5-5 and TRBJ1-3; 8 positions agree with TRBD1. The CDR3 runs to 15 residues. CDR1 is SGHKS and CDR2 is YYEKEE in the germline V gene (reference sequence). Trimming at V came to 3 bases and at J to 4 bases, leaving 6 bases not matched to a gene. The CDR3 bases are TGTGCCAGCAGCTCGACAGGGGATTGGGGAAACACCATATATTTT. It codes for CASSSTGDWGNTIYF.

The chain combines TRBV7-9 with TRBJ2-1; 8 nucleotides match TRBD1. The CDR3 is 16 amino acids. J was trimmed by 4 bases and V by 5 bases; bases with no gene match: 10. Germline loops: CDR1 SEHNR, CDR2 FQNEAQ (reference sequence). In DNA form, the CDR3 reads TGTGCCAGCAGCCCCATGGACAGGGAGGCTTACAATGAGCAGTTCTTC. Its protein is CASSPMDREAYNEQFF.

This rearrangement joins TRBV18 to TRBJ1-1; no definite D call. CDR1 and CDR2 (germline): KGHSH, LQKENI. This CDR3 is 15 amino acids long. Trimming left V 6 bases short and J 0 bases short, with 14 bases between. The CDR3 reads CASSPETTVNTEAFF. Written as DNA, the CDR3 is TGTGCCAGCTCCCCGGAGACGACTGTGAACACTGAAGCTTTCTTT. The entire variable domain, with the rest obtained from reference TRBV18 and TRBJ1-1, is as follows: NAGVMQNPRHLVRRRGQEARLRCSPMKGHSHVYWYRQLPEEGLKFMVYLQKENIIDESGMPKERFSAEFPKEGPSILRIQQVVRGDSAAYFCASSPETTVNTEAFFGQGTRLTVV.

The chain is built from TRBV24-1 and TRBJ1-2; TRBD1 matches at 11 bases. Germline values: CDR1 KGHDR, CDR2 SFDVKD. J lost 4 bases, V lost 1 base, and 10 bases had no gene match. The CDR3 contains 18 residues. The CDR3 reads CATSDFGSGTGGSYGYTF. The CDR3 nucleotides read TGTGCCACCAGTGATTTTGGCTCCGGGACAGGGGGAAGCTATGGCTACACCTTC.

The V gene is TRBV5-1, the J gene TRBJ1-3; D is possibly TRBD1 (6 bases). The CDR3 spans 14 residues. The germline V gene encodes CDR1 SGHRS and CDR2 YFSETQ. Trimming left V 4 bases short and J 0 bases short, with 8 bases between. Written as DNA, the CDR3 is TGCGCCAGCAGCACAGGGAGCTCTGGAAACACCATATATTTT. Translated: CASSTGSSGNTIYF.

The V call is TRBV7-9, the J call TRBJ2-1; 8 positions agree with TRBD2. CDR1 is SEHNR and CDR2 is FQNEAQ in the germline V gene (reference sequence). The CDR3 extends over 14 amino acids. V dropped 5 bases and J dropped 6; count of bases not matched to a gene: 6. CDR3 residues: CASSTGLASNEQFF. CDR3 nucleotides: TGTGCCAGCAGCACCGGACTAGCAAGCAATGAGCAGTTCTTC. Supplemented by reference TRBV7-9 and TRBJ2-1, the full variable domain reads DTGVSQNPRHKITKRGQNVTFRCDPISEHNRLYWYRQTLGQGPEFLTYFQNEAQLEKSRLLSDRFSAERPKGSFSTLEIQRTEQGDSAMYLCASSTGLASNEQFFGPGTRLTVL.

The chain carries TRBV19 and TRBJ2-5, with 12 bases aligning to TRBD2. CDR1 is LNHDA and CDR2 is SQIVND in the germline V gene (reference sequence). The CDR3 has 15 amino acids. V was clipped by 5 bases and J by 5 bases; unmatched bases: 6. CDR3 in DNA: TGTGCCAGTAGTTGGACTAGCGGGATCGCGGAGACCCAGTACTTC. Translating gives CASSWTSGIAETQYF.

The gene calls are TRBV7-2 and TRBJ2-1; 13 bases are shared with TRBD2. Unmatched junction bases numbered 4, after V lost 5 bases and J lost 6 bases. CDR1 is SGHTA and CDR2 is FQGNSA in the germline V gene. The CDR3 has 15 amino acids. CDR3 bases: TGTGCCAGCAGCGGACGGACTAGCGGGAGCAATGAGCAGTTCTTC. Amino acid sequence: CASSGRTSGSNEQFF.

In its sample, this clone was seen once. The V call is TRBV10-3, the J call TRBJ1-1; the D is unclear. The V end lost 11 bases, the J end lost 1 base, and 17 bases lay between the germline ends. The CDR3 sequence is 14 residues long. Germline lookup yields CDR1 ENHRY and CDR2 SYGVKD. CDR3 DNA: TGTGCCGCCGGGGTTCAGTCTGAGAACACTGAAGCTTTCTTT. Protein sequence: CAAGVQSENTEAFF.

CDR3 DNA sequence: TGTGCCAGCAGTTTACCGGCAGCGGGAGTGGGAGAGCAGTTCTTC. It translates to CASSLPAAGVGEQFF. V and J are TRBV27 and TRBJ2-1; 8 bases map to TRBD2. Germline values: CDR1 MNHEY, CDR2 SMNVEV (reference sequence). The CDR3 has 15 amino acids. Unmatched junction bases numbered 10, after V lost 2 bases and J lost 10 bases.

This chain links TRBV9 with TRBJ2-2; perhaps TRBD1 as D (5 bases). Deletions cut 2 bases from V and 1 base from J, with 12 bases between. The CDR3 has 16 amino acids. Germline CDR1 SGDLS, CDR2 YYNGEE. CDR3 sequence reads: CASSVGALLNTGELFF. The CDR3, as DNA: TGTGCCAGCAGCGTTGGGGCCCTCCTGAACACCGGGGAGCTGTTTTTT.

The chain employs TRBV4-3 and TRBJ2-1, with 9 bases that match TRBD2. Germline V CDR1 and CDR2: LGHNA, YSLEER. This CDR3 is 16 amino acids long. Germline trimming cut 4 bases from V and 2 bases from J; bases unmatched to any gene: 6. The CDR3 sequence: CASSRATSGTYNEQFF. For the CDR3, the DNA is TGCGCCAGCAGCCGCGCGACTAGCGGAACCTACAATGAGCAGTTCTTC.

The chain links TRBV9 to TRBJ2-5; D may be TRBD1 (6 bases). CDR3 size: 16 residues. CDR1 and CDR2 from the germline V gene are SGDLS and YYNGEE. Trimming removed 4 bases at V and 4 bases at J, with 20 bases between. The CDR3 region has the DNA TGTGCCAGCAGCCCCCCAGGGGCGCGCGTCGGAGAGACCCAGTACTTC. Protein product: CASSPPGARVGETQYF.

The chain employs TRBV7-6 and TRBJ2-5; 7 positions agree with TRBD1. V shed 5 bases, J shed 7 bases, and the junction held 10 bases outside the gene matches. From germline, CDR1 is SGHVS and CDR2 FNYEAQ. This CDR3 is built from 14 residues. CDR3 residues: CASSERGGAGTQYF. CDR3 nucleotide sequence: TGTGCCAGCAGCGAAAGAGGGGGCGCGGGGACCCAGTACTTC. The complete variable domain, with remaining parts taken from reference TRBV7-6 and TRBJ2-5, reads GAGVSQSPRYKVTKRGQDVALRCDPISGHVSLYWYRQALGQGPEFLTYFNYEAQQDKSGLPNDRFSAERPEGSISTLTIQRTEQRDSAMYRCASSERGGAGTQYFGPGTRLLVL.

The genes are TRBV6-6 and TRBJ2-3, with 9 bases identical to TRBD1. CDR3 size: 14 residues. The trim removed 0 bases at V and 11 bases at J, leaving 6 bases unmatched. Germline V gene sequence: CDR1 MNHNY, CDR2 SVGAGI (reference sequence). CDR3 DNA sequence: TGTGCCAGCAGTTACTCGACAGGGGGTAAGGGGCAGTATTTT. It specifies CASSYSTGGKGQYF.

This clone was found once. V usage is TRBV14 and J usage is TRBJ2-3, with no clear D. This CDR3 region has 13 residues. V lost 4 bases, J lost 8 bases, and 13 bases lay in between. From germline, CDR1 is SGHDN and CDR2 FVKESK. In nucleotides, the CDR3 is TGTGCCAGCAGCCTACTTTCCTCGGGTACGCAGTATTTT. Protein product: CASSLLSSGTQYF.

The chain carries TRBV5-4 and TRBJ1-2, with 12 bases fitting TRBD1. From germline, CDR1 is SGHNT and CDR2 YYREEE (reference sequence). The V gene end was trimmed by 2 bases and the J gene end by 10 bases; junction bases not matched to a gene: 3. This CDR3 contains 13 residues. The CDR3 sequence: CASSFPGQGAYTF. The CDR3 bases are TGTGCCAGCAGCTTTCCGGGACAGGGGGCCTACACCTTC.

This rearrangement joins TRBV4-2 to TRBJ1-1, with D tentatively TRBD1 (5 bases). This CDR3 is built from 15 residues. Germline CDR1 and CDR2: LGHNA and YNFKEQ. The germline V and J ends were trimmed by 2 bases and 2 bases, with 12 bases remaining between them. This CDR3 reads CASSQPDTTNTEAFF. The DNA for the CDR3 is TGTGCCAGCAGCCAACCGGACACTACCAACACTGAAGCTTTCTTT.

This rearrangement joins TRBV6-5 to TRBJ2-1; D remains ambiguous. Germline CDR1 is MNHEY and CDR2 is SVGAGI. The CDR3 is made up of 11 amino acids. V dropped 6 bases and J dropped 5 bases, with 5 bases sitting between them. This chain's CDR3 is CASRRNNEQFF. The CDR3 DNA reads TGTGCCAGCAGGCGGAACAATGAGCAGTTCTTC.

The rearrangement uses TRBV6-2 or TRBV6-3 and TRBJ2-3; the match to TRBD2 covers 12 bases. Trimming cost V 6 bases and J 5 bases; bases outside gene matches: 6. This CDR3 is built from 15 residues. Looked up from germline, CDR1 is MNHEY and CDR2 is SVGEGT. The chain's CDR3 is CASSPLGLAGDTQYF. The CDR3 DNA reads TGTGCCAGCAGCCCTCTGGGACTAGCGGGAGATACGCAGTATTTT.

V and J are TRBV10-1 and TRBJ2-7; 10 bases match TRBD2. V gave up 2 bases and J gave up 4 bases; unmatched junction bases: 11. This CDR3 has 17 amino acids. CDR1 is WNHNN and CDR2 is SYGVQD in the germline V gene (reference sequence). The CDR3 reads CASSEREREGRLYEQYF. The DNA for the CDR3 is TGCGCCAGCAGTGAGCGGGAGCGGGAGGGCCGTCTTTACGAGCAGTACTTC.